The 25 T cell receptor beta chains given below trace back to one sample, sequenced in a study of shared clonotypes between healthy human individuals. The repertoire was sequenced with immunoSEQ multiplex PCR; TCRdb's copy has only in-frame clones and lacks some. The sample consists of 170,000 or so clones, roughly 70% of them appearing once. The sample consisted of memory CD4+ T cells sorted from blood. Subset reported: CD45RA-negative fraction. These receptors originate from a man between 25 and 39 years old in good health.

V gene TRBV25-1 combines with J gene TRBJ1-5; possibly TRBD1 for D (5 bases). There are 17 residues in the CDR3. Germline V gene lookup returns CDR1 MGHDK and CDR2 SYGVNS. The V and J ends lost 1 base and 0 bases respectively, with 13 bases between them. The CDR3 DNA follows: TGTGCCAGCAGTGAATCTCCCTCGGGGGATAGCAATCAGCCCCAGCATTTT. Encoded protein: CASSESPSGDSNQPQHF. Drawing the rest from reference TRBV25-1 and TRBJ1-5, the complete variable domain is EADIYQTPRYLVIGTGKKITLECSQTMGHDKMYWYQQDPGMELHLIHYSYGVNSTEKGDLSSESTVSRIRTEHFPLTLESARPSHTSQYLCASSESPSGDSNQPQHFGDGTRLSIL.

The genes are TRBV9 and TRBJ2-7; the D gene is possibly TRBD2 (6 bases). V lost 0 bases, J lost 3 bases, and 10 bases lay in between. The CDR3 sequence is 14 residues long. Germline V gene data show CDR1 as SGDLS and CDR2 as YYNGEE. The CDR3 nucleotides read TGTGCCAGCAGCGTAGGGGGACTCGGCTACGAGCAGTACTTC. Residues: CASSVGGLGYEQYF.

The chain recombines TRBV29-1 with TRBJ2-3; D is possibly TRBD1 (6 bases). This CDR3 is 15 amino acids long. CDR1 is SQVTM, CDR2 ANQGSEA, per germline. The V end was cut by 8 bases, the J end by 3 bases, with 21 bases between. CDR3 in amino acids: CSTSPTQGRTDTQYF. In nucleotides, the CDR3 is TGCAGCACCAGTCCCACACAGGGTAGGACAGATACGCAGTATTTT.

The rearrangement joins TRBV28 to TRBJ1-5; no clear D gene. The CDR3 spans 11 residues. The germline gives CDR1 MDHEN, CDR2 SYDVKM. V was pared by 6 bases and J by 11 bases, with 11 bases between. This CDR3 is CASSRELAQHF. As DNA, the CDR3 is TGTGCCAGCAGCCGAGAACTTGCCCAGCATTTT.

J is TRBJ2-7 and V is TRBV10-2; 10 nucleotides agree with TRBD2. Germline V gene sequence: CDR1 WSHSY, CDR2 SAAADI. The ends lost 6 bases at V and 6 bases at J; junction bases unmatched: 8. CDR3 length: 14 residues. The CDR3 DNA sequence: TGCGCCAGCAGGGCCGGGACTAGCGCGGTCGAGCAGTACTTC. It codes for CASRAGTSAVEQYF.

CDR3: CASSSLRDQNYEQYF. The CDR3 DNA reads TGTGCCAGCAGCTCTCTCCGGGACCAAAACTACGAGCAGTACTTC. The rearrangement joins TRBV5-4 to TRBJ2-7; D may be TRBD1 or TRBD2 (5 bases each). This CDR3 spans 15 amino acids. Germline CDR1 and CDR2: SGHNT and YYREEE (reference sequence). Trimming left V 3 bases short and J 3 bases short, with 16 bases between.

This clone was seen only once. The chain employs TRBV10-3 and TRBJ2-7; 8 positions match TRBD1. Germline trimming cut 7 bases from V and 2 bases from J; bases unmatched to any gene: 4. Looked up from germline, CDR1 is ENHRY and CDR2 is SYGVKD. The CDR3 contains 13 residues. The CDR3 region is CAITAQGAYEQYF. CDR3 sequence (DNA): TGTGCCATCACGGCACAGGGGGCCTACGAGCAGTACTTC.

CDR3: CASIEGAGTAYEQYF. In DNA, the CDR3 is TGTGCCAGCATCGAAGGGGCGGGAACGGCGTACGAGCAGTACTTC. V and J are TRBV28 and TRBJ2-7; perhaps TRBD2 as D (6 bases). V lost 7 bases and J 4 bases, leaving 20 bases between the germline ends. Germline V gives CDR1 MDHEN, CDR2 SYDVKM. The CDR3 covers 15 residues.

V gene TRBV6-1 combines with J gene TRBJ2-1; 10 nucleotides match TRBD2. V dropped 2 bases and J dropped 0; count of bases not matched to a gene: 10. CDR1 is MNHNS and CDR2 is SASEGT in the germline V gene. This CDR3 is built from 19 residues. Written as DNA, the CDR3 is TGTGCCAGCAGTGAAAGGCAGTGGACTAGCGGAGGCTCCTACAATGAGCAGTTCTTC. The encoded protein is CASSERQWTSGGSYNEQFF.

CDR3 nucleotides: TGTGCCAGCAGTCCCTCCTACCGGAGTACGCAGTATTTT. Its protein is CASSPSYRSTQYF. The rearrangement links TRBV6-5 to TRBJ2-3; D unresolved. V lost 5 bases to trimming and J lost 8 bases, with 14 bases between them. Looked up from germline, CDR1 is MNHEY and CDR2 is SVGAGI. The CDR3 has 13 residues.

V is TRBV11-3 and J is TRBJ2-5; tentatively, D is TRBD1 (5 bases). Germline lookup yields CDR1 SGHNT and CDR2 YENEEA. With 1 base removed from V and 5 bases from J, the gap between germline ends came to 14 bases. The CDR3 spans 15 residues. As DNA, the CDR3 is TGTGCCAGCAGCTTAGCATCAGGGAATGGGGAGACCCAGTACTTC. Protein sequence: CASSLASGNGETQYF.

The V and J genes are TRBV7-6 and TRBJ2-7; D remains ambiguous. Per germline, CDR1 SGHVS and CDR2 FNYEAQ. V lost 4 bases and J lost 6, with 13 bases in between. The CDR3 sequence is 13 residues long. The CDR3 nucleotides are TGTGCCAGCAGCTCCCACCTGTTAAGCGAGCAGTACTTC. Protein sequence: CASSSHLLSEQYF.

The chain uses TRBV5-1 and TRBJ2-2; D possibly corresponds to TRBD2 (6 bases). In germline, CDR1 is SGHRS, CDR2 YFSETQ. Deletions cut 2 bases from V and 1 base from J, with 6 bases between. The CDR3 runs 14 residues. The CDR3 protein is CASSLAGNTGELFF. The DNA of the CDR3 is TGCGCCAGCAGCTTAGCGGGGAACACCGGGGAGCTGTTTTTT. The whole variable domain, remainder taken from reference TRBV5-1 and TRBJ2-2, is KAGVTQTPRYLIKTRGQQVTLSCSPISGHRSVSWYQQTPGQGLQFLFEYFSETQRNKGNFPGRFSGRQFSNSRSEMNVSTLELGDSALYLCASSLAGNTGELFFGEGSRLTVL.

The V gene is TRBV7-9, the J gene TRBJ1-4; D ambiguous. Germline V CDR1 and CDR2: SEHNR, FQNEAQ (reference sequence). The CDR3 runs to 17 residues. V was cut by 1 base and J by 6 bases, with 18 bases left in between. DNA for the CDR3: TGTGCCAGCAGCTTAGTCGGGTCACACGTCGGGGATGAAAAACTGTTTTTT. It codes for CASSLVGSHVGDEKLFF. The variable domain in full, completed from reference TRBV7-9 and TRBJ1-4, reads DTGVSQNPRHKITKRGQNVTFRCDPISEHNRLYWYRQTLGQGPEFLTYFQNEAQLEKSRLLSDRFSAERPKGSFSTLEIQRTEQGDSAMYLCASSLVGSHVGDEKLFFGSGTQLSVL.

This chain links TRBV11-2 with TRBJ2-4, with a possible D match to TRBD2 (6 bases). With 3 bases removed from V and 0 bases from J, the gap between germline ends came to 9 bases. Germline CDR1 SGHAT, CDR2 FQNNGV. The CDR3 has 15 residues. This CDR3 reads CASSLGGRAKNIQYF. CDR3 nucleotide sequence: TGTGCCAGCAGCTTGGGGGGTCGAGCCAAAAACATTCAGTACTTC.

The chain recombines TRBV5-1 with TRBJ2-2; a weak D match, TRBD2 (5 bases). Germline lookup yields CDR1 SGHRS and CDR2 YFSETQ. V lost 4 bases and J lost 2, with 6 bases in between. This CDR3 has 13 amino acids. CDR3 in DNA: TGCGCCAGCAGCGGGAGAAACACCGGGGAGCTGTTTTTT. Translation gives CASSGRNTGELFF.

This chain connects TRBV28 to TRBJ2-5, with D possibly matching TRBD1 (6 bases). Per germline, CDR1 MDHEN and CDR2 SYDVKM. The germline V and J ends were trimmed by 8 bases and 6 bases, with 19 bases remaining between them. CDR3 length: 14 amino acids. Here the CDR3 reads CASFPGARAKTQYF. CDR3 in DNA: TGTGCCAGCTTCCCAGGGGCAAGGGCGAAGACCCAGTACTTC.

The V and J genes are TRBV5-1 and TRBJ2-5; 10 positions match TRBD2. Germline V gene data show CDR1 as SGHRS and CDR2 as YFSETQ. With 0 bases clipped from V and 2 bases from J, the junction kept 7 bases outside the gene matches. The CDR3 extends over 17 amino acids. CDR3 bases: TGCGCCAGCAGCTTGGGGGCTAGCGGGAGCCTTCAAGAGACCCAGTACTTC. Its translation: CASSLGASGSLQETQYF.

The rearrangement links TRBV7-2 to TRBJ2-2; the match to TRBD2 covers 15 bases. The CDR3 contains 16 residues. V was clipped by 4 bases and J by 7 bases; unmatched bases: 4. Germline assignment: CDR1 SGHTA and CDR2 FQGNSA. The CDR3 DNA reads as TGTGCCAGCAGCTCCGGACTAGCGGGAGGGGGCGGGGAGCTGTTTTTT. This translates into CASSSGLAGGGGELFF. The full variable domain, with the rest looked up from reference TRBV7-2 and TRBJ2-2, is GAGVSQSPSNKVTEKGKDVELRCDPISGHTALYWYRQSLGQGLEFLIYFQGNSAPDKSGLPSDRFSAERTGGSVSTLTIQRTQQEDSAVYLCASSSGLAGGGGELFFGEGSRLTVL.

V usage is TRBV5-5 and J usage is TRBJ2-3; 8 nucleotides line up with TRBD2. The germline gives CDR1 SGHKS, CDR2 YYEKEE (reference sequence). The V gene end was trimmed by 4 bases and the J gene end by 3 bases; junction bases not matched to a gene: 4. The CDR3 length is 14 residues. The CDR3 here is CASSLLAVTDTQYF. CDR3 in DNA: TGTGCCAGCAGCCTACTAGCGGTAACAGATACGCAGTATTTT.

V and J are TRBV14 and TRBJ2-5; 7 bases agree with TRBD1. With V trimmed by 3 bases and J by 5 bases, 9 bases remained unmatched. Germline values: CDR1 SGHDN, CDR2 FVKESK. This CDR3 region has 15 residues. The chain's CDR3 is CASSHGTVRSETQYF. Written as DNA, the CDR3 is TGTGCCAGCAGCCACGGGACAGTGCGGAGCGAGACCCAGTACTTC.

The V gene is TRBV5-1, the J gene TRBJ2-3; D is perhaps TRBD1 (5 bases). Trimming shortened V by 0 bases and J by 3 bases, and 8 bases separated the two germline ends. CDR3 length: 14 amino acids. Germline V gives CDR1 SGHRS, CDR2 YFSETQ. CDR3 nucleotides: TGCGCCAGCAGCTTGGAAGGGGCGACAGATACGCAGTATTTT. This encodes CASSLEGATDTQYF.

This clone turned up a few times. The gene calls are TRBV9 and TRBJ2-7; 10 bases agree with TRBD1. V shed 4 bases and J 4 bases; nucleotides not matched to a gene: 5. This CDR3 spans 14 amino acids. Germline lookup yields CDR1 SGDLS and CDR2 YYNGEE. The CDR3 region has the DNA TGTGCCAGCAGCCGAGGACAGGGGGGGTACGAGCAGTACTTC. This encodes CASSRGQGGYEQYF. Full variable domain (missing parts from reference TRBV9 and TRBJ2-7): DSGVTQTPKHLITATGQRVTLRCSPRSGDLSVYWYQQSLDQGLQFLIQYYNGEERAKGNILERFSAQQFPDLHSELNLSSLELGDSALYFCASSRGQGGYEQYFGPGTRLTVT.

This clone has only one observation. The chain recombines TRBV5-4 with TRBJ2-3; 7 bases fit TRBD2. This CDR3 contains 16 residues. Germline CDR1 and CDR2: SGHNT and YYREEE (reference sequence). The ends lost 0 bases at V and 1 base at J; junction bases unmatched: 5. The CDR3 DNA follows: TGTGCCAGCAGCTTGGGACTAGCTGGGGGCACAGATACGCAGTATTTT. It translates to CASSLGLAGGTDTQYF.

On this clone itself: Other DNA sequences within the sample encode an identical CDR3. This chain joins TRBV5-1 and TRBJ2-1, with unresolved D. Germline V gene lookup returns CDR1 SGHRS and CDR2 YFSETQ. Trimming shortened V by 1 base and J by 0 bases, and 11 bases separated the two germline ends. CDR3 length equals 16 residues. The CDR3 DNA reads TGCGCCAGCAGCTTGCTAGGGCCGGGCTCCTACAATGAGCAGTTCTTC. Translated: CASSLLGPGSYNEQFF.